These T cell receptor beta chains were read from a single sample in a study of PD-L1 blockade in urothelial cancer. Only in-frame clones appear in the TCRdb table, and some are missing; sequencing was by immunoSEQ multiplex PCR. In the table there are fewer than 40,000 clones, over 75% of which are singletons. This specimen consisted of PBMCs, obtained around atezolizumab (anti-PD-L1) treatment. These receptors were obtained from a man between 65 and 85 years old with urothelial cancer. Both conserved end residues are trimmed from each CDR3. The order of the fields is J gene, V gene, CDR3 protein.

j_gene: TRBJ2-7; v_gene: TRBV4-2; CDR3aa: ASSTTTGSYEQY
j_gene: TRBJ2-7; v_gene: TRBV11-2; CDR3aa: ASSWGRGGLAGSYEQY
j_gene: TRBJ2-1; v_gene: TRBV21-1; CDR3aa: ASSKRVRGSRTSGREIIYNEQF
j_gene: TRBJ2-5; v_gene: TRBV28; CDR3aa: ASSWEGQGIRETQY
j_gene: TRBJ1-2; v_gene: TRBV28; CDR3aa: ASSSNYGYT
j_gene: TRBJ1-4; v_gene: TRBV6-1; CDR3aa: ASSELREKLF
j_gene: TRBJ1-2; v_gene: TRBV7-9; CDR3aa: ASSLYRDSPYGYT
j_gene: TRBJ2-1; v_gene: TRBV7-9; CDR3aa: ASSPDTSGTDNEQF
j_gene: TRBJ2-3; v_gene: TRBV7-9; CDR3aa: ASSWDRDPSDTQY
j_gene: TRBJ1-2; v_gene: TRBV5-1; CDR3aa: ASSLVQPGQGYT
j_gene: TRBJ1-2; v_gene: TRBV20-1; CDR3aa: SANVRDHT
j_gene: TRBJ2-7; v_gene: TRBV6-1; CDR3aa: ASSERQGRAYEQY